Following are 16 T cell receptor beta chains from one sample sequenced in a study of breast tumors, draining lymph nodes, adjacent tissues. The lymph nodes were axillary draining lymph nodes from breast cancer patients. Via MiXCR, TCRdb re-called the multiplex PCR reads, giving one row per CDR3 protein. Seen here are 130,000 or so distinct CDR3 sequences, 21% observed once, and the top ten hold 2% to 2.5%. Sequencing was performed on axillary lymph node tissue. These receptors all come from a female donor with breast cancer. Some clones in this sample may be carry-over from other donors' samples.

This clonotype was counted at least ten times. This chain joins TRBV19 and TRBJ1-5, with D tentatively TRBD1 (5 bases). This CDR3 is 14 amino acids long. V was pared by 9 bases and J by 3 bases, with 15 bases between. Germline-derived CDR1 and CDR2 are LNHDA and SQIVND (reference sequence). CDR3 DNA: TGTGCCAGCCTGGGAGGACACTCCAATCAGCCCCAGCATTTT. Its translation: CASLGGHSNQPQHF.

The sample holds many counts of this clonotype. CDR3 sequence (DNA): TGCAGTGCTAGTGGCAGGGGTACTACTAATGAAAAACTGTTTTTT. It is translated as CSASGRGTTNEKLFF. The genes are TRBV20-1 and TRBJ1-4; D may be TRBD1 (6 bases). CDR3 length equals 15 residues. Germline lookup yields CDR1 DFQATT and CDR2 SNEGSKA (reference sequence). The V gene lost 3 bases and the J gene lost 2 bases, with 13 bases spanning the gap.

This clonotype was counted between two and nine times. A read error may explain this, as a much larger clone is one base away. The rearrangement joins TRBV7-2 to TRBJ2-7; 7 bases match TRBD1. This CDR3 spans 14 amino acids. V was clipped by 5 bases and J by 6 bases; unmatched bases: 10. Germline V CDR1 and CDR2: SGHTA, FQGNSA. CDR3 DNA sequence: TGTGCCAGCAGCCCGGGACAGAGAGCCTGCGAGCAGTACTTC. Residues: CASSPGQRACEQYF.

The chain carries TRBV28 and TRBJ1-4, with a weak D call TRBD1 (5 bases). CDR1 is MDHEN and CDR2 is SYDVKM in the germline V gene. Trimming cost V 6 bases and J 8 bases, with 16 bases left between them. This CDR3 has 14 amino acids. For the CDR3, the DNA is TGTGCCAGCAGCGCCGGGGGGGAAGAGGAAAAACTGTTTTTT. Translated, it gives CASSAGGEEEKLFF.

On this clonotype: Being one base from a much bigger clone, this may be a read error. The rearrangement joins TRBV2 to TRBJ2-7; 9 bases agree with TRBD2. CDR3 length: 14 amino acids. The V and J ends lost 7 bases and 2 bases, in that order; junction bases with no gene match: 6. Germline V gene data show CDR1 as SNHLY and CDR2 as FYNNEI. CDR3 sequence reads: CASTLAGNAYEQYF. The CDR3 DNA reads TGTGCCAGCACCCTAGCGGGAAACGCCTACGAGCAGTACTTC.

This clonotype was counted at least ten times. The CDR3 DNA follows: TGTGCCAGCAGCTCCCCGGGGCAGCCCCAGCATTTT. Protein product: CASSSPGQPQHF. V gene TRBV5-4 combines with J gene TRBJ1-5; the D is unclear. Trimming removed 3 bases at V and 7 bases at J, with 8 bases between. The germline V gene has CDR1 SGHNT and CDR2 YYREEE (reference sequence). There are 12 residues in the CDR3.

This clonotype has a count of ten or more. V is TRBV27 and J is TRBJ2-1; the D is unclear. The CDR3 is 14 residues long. Germline CDR1 MNHEY, CDR2 SMNVEV (reference sequence). The V end was cut by 6 bases, the J end by 4 bases, with 13 bases between. Written as DNA, the CDR3 is TGTGCCAGCAGCCCCGAGCTATTATACAATGAGCAGTTCTTC. Amino acid sequence: CASSPELLYNEQFF.

This clonotype was seen at least ten times. The chain recombines TRBV6-4 with TRBJ2-2; D is unresolved. This CDR3 region has 14 residues. Germline CDR1 MRHNA, CDR2 SNTAGT. V lost 6 bases, J lost 4 bases, and 12 bases lay in between. The CDR3 DNA is TGTGCCAGCAGGGGAACCTGGGGCACCGGGGAGCTGTTTTTT. This sequence encodes CASRGTWGTGELFF.

This clonotype was detected a few times. The rearrangement joins TRBV6-1 to TRBJ1-2; TRBD1 is a possible D gene (6 bases). Germline V lookup: CDR1 MNHNS, CDR2 SASEGT. The V gene lost 0 bases and the J gene lost 7 bases, with 15 bases spanning the gap. This CDR3 spans 15 amino acids. The CDR3: CASSEAGARDRGYTF. The CDR3 DNA follows: TGTGCCAGCAGTGAAGCGGGGGCAAGGGACCGTGGCTACACCTTC.

This clonotype was seen ten or more times. The V call is TRBV20-1, the J call TRBJ1-5; D is unclear. The CDR3 runs 14 residues. The ends were cut back, 4 bases at V and 2 bases at J, with 12 bases in the middle. CDR1 and CDR2 (germline): DFQATT, SNEGSKA (reference sequence). The CDR3 DNA reads as TGCAGTGCTAAGACAATTTATGGCAATCAGCCCCAGCATTTT. As protein: CSAKTIYGNQPQHF.

This clonotype was seen ten or more times. The rearrangement uses TRBV20-1 and TRBJ2-7; 7 nucleotides align to TRBD2. This CDR3 comprises 14 residues. Germline V lookup: CDR1 DFQATT, CDR2 SNEGSKA (reference sequence). Trimming took 6 bases from V and 3 from J; bases not matched to a gene: 11. The CDR3 protein is CSAGVSGSFYEQYF. In nucleotides, the CDR3 is TGCAGTGCGGGGGTTAGCGGGTCCTTCTACGAGCAGTACTTC.

This clonotype was observed at least ten times. The gene calls are TRBV4-1 and TRBJ2-3; 9 nucleotides align to TRBD1. V gave up 3 bases and J gave up 9 bases; unmatched junction bases: 16. The CDR3 is made up of 17 amino acids. Germline assignment: CDR1 MGHRA and CDR2 YSYEKL. The CDR3 DNA sequence: TGCGCCAGCAGCCAGGCGACGCCGGGACAGGGAGTCGGCACGCAGTATTTT. Its protein product is CASSQATPGQGVGTQYF.

This clonotype was detected many times. V is TRBV3-1 and J is TRBJ2-7, with 9 bases identical to TRBD1. The CDR3 spans 16 residues. After removal of 3 bases from V and 2 bases from J, the junction contained 8 bases not matched to a gene. Germline V gene data show CDR1 as LGHDT and CDR2 as YNNKEL (reference sequence). This chain's CDR3 is CASSHLPDRGAYEQYF. The DNA of the CDR3 is TGTGCCAGCAGCCACCTCCCGGACAGGGGCGCCTACGAGCAGTACTTC.

The CDR3 spells CAKRGEPQETQYF. CDR3 bases: TGTGCCAAACGGGGGGAGCCCCAAGAGACCCAGTACTTC. The gene calls are TRBV9 and TRBJ2-5; 7 nucleotides align to TRBD2. The CDR3 runs 13 residues. Looked up from germline, CDR1 is SGDLS and CDR2 is YYNGEE. V gave up 9 bases and J gave up 1 base; unmatched junction bases: 6.

Concerning this clonotype: It may be a read error: a sequence one base away is much more abundant. This chain connects TRBV19 to TRBJ1-6, with no clear D. There are 16 residues in the CDR3. V was clipped by 5 bases and J by 5 bases, with 16 bases between them. CDR1 and CDR2 from the germline V gene are LNHDA and SQIVND (reference sequence). The CDR3 nucleotides read TGTGCCAGTAGTGGACTCGGGTCTTACGATAATTCACCCCTCCACTTT. This encodes CASSGLGSYDNSPLHF.

Many counts were recorded for this clonotype. The rearrangement links TRBV3-1 to TRBJ1-6; 7 bases fit TRBD1. There are 15 residues in the CDR3. Germline assignment: CDR1 LGHDT and CDR2 YNNKEL (reference sequence). V lost 5 bases, J lost 7 bases, and 8 bases stayed unmatched. The CDR3 protein is CASSFDREWNSPLHF. The CDR3 nucleotides are TGTGCCAGCAGCTTCGACAGGGAGTGGAATTCACCCCTCCACTTT.